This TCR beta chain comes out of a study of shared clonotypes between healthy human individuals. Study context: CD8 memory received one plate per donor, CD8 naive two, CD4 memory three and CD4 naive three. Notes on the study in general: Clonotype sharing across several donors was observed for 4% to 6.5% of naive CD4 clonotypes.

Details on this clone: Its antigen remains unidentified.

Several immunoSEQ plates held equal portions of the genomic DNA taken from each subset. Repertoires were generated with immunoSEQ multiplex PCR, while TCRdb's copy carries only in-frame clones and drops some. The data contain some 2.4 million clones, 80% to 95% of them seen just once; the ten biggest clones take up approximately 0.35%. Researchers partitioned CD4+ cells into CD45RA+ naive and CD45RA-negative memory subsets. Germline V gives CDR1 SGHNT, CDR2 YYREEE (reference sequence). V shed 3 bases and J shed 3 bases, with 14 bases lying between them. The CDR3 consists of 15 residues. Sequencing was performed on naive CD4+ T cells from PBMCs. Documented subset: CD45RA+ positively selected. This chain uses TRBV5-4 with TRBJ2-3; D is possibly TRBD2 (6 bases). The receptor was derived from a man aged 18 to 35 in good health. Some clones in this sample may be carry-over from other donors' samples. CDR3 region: CASSWLAGKTDTQYF. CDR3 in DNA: TGTGCCAGCAGCTGGCTGGCGGGGAAGACAGATACGCAGTATTTT.